The 25 T cell receptor beta chains reported below all come from one sample, sequenced in a study of pediatric ulcerative colitis. Rectal tissue came from one to two pinch biopsies taken at colonoscopy. TCRdb's copy holds only in-frame clones and misses some; the assay was immunoSEQ multiplex PCR. Among about 36,000 clones listed, 73% were seen once. The sample comprised gut tissue. Source of these receptors: a boy younger than 18 with moderate ulcerative colitis.

The V call is TRBV6-1, the J call TRBJ2-5, with 8 nucleotides matching TRBD1. This CDR3 region has 14 residues. The ends lost 5 bases at V and 0 bases at J; junction bases unmatched: 2. Germline loops: CDR1 MNHNS, CDR2 SASEGT. CDR3 residues: CASSNRGYQETQYF. DNA of the CDR3: TGTGCCAGCAGTAACAGGGGGTACCAAGAGACCCAGTACTTC.

The CDR3 sequence: CASTGGYSGANVLTF. The DNA for the CDR3 is TGTGCCAGCACCGGGGGGTACTCTGGGGCCAACGTCCTGACTTTC. The chain uses TRBV6-1 and TRBJ2-6, with 7 bases lining up with TRBD2. The trim removed 7 bases at V and 0 bases at J, leaving 3 bases unmatched. The CDR3 spans 15 residues. The germline gives CDR1 MNHNS, CDR2 SASEGT.

This clone came up a few times. V gene TRBV25-1 combines with J gene TRBJ2-1; D perhaps matches TRBD2 (6 bases). There are 17 residues in the CDR3. Germline assignment: CDR1 MGHDK and CDR2 SYGVNS. V lost 0 bases and J 2 bases, leaving 14 bases between the germline ends. CDR3 in amino acids: CASSEYGGVYPYNEQFF. CDR3 sequence (DNA): TGTGCCAGCAGTGAATACGGGGGAGTATACCCCTACAATGAGCAGTTCTTC. Drawing the rest from reference TRBV25-1 and TRBJ2-1, the complete variable domain is EADIYQTPRYLVIGTGKKITLECSQTMGHDKMYWYQQDPGMELHLIHYSYGVNSTEKGDLSSESTVSRIRTEHFPLTLESARPSHTSQYLCASSEYGGVYPYNEQFFGPGTRLTVL.

The chain is built from TRBV7-2 and TRBJ1-2, with TRBD1 matching over 7 bases. This CDR3 contains 15 residues. Germline V gene data show CDR1 as SGHTA and CDR2 as FQGNSA. V trimming: 1 base; J trimming: 7 bases; junction bases outside the gene matches: 9. The CDR3, as DNA: TGTGCCAGCAGCTTAGAGGTGCAGGGGGTTACTGGCTACACCTTC. This translates into CASSLEVQGVTGYTF.

The V and J genes are TRBV10-1 and TRBJ1-3, with 8 bases fitting TRBD1. J gave up 4 bases and V 0 bases, and 8 bases lay outside the gene matches. Germline CDR1 WNHNN, CDR2 SYGVQD (reference sequence). This CDR3 spans 17 amino acids. This chain's CDR3 is CASSESIPRGLGNTIYF. The CDR3 DNA reads as TGCGCCAGCAGTGAGTCGATCCCCAGGGGGCTGGGAAACACCATATATTTT.

This chain links TRBV5-1 with TRBJ1-1; D gene unclear. The V gene's germline CDR1 is SGHRS and CDR2 YFSETQ. Trimming took off 0 bases at V and 4 bases at J, with 10 bases between the two ends. The CDR3 runs to 14 residues. The CDR3 bases are TGCGCCAGCAGCTTGGTCGGTGCGGGCACTGAAGCTTTCTTT. Its translation is CASSLVGAGTEAFF.

In regard to this clone: No conserved phenylalanine or tryptophan is present at the end of the CDR3, so a read error is the likely explanation. The DNA is omitted, as the CDR3 cannot be located on it reliably, and the CDR3 follows TCRdb's listing. The CDR3 region is CASRPSRDIHRTPSILLNI. This rearrangement joins TRBV27 to TRBJ1-5; the table gives TRBD1 as D, unverified against the DNA. The CDR3 totals 19 residues, both ends included. Germline CDR1 and CDR2: MNHEY and SMNVEV (reference sequence).

The chain carries TRBV5-1 and TRBJ2-6; unclear D gene. The CDR3 runs to 15 residues. V lost 0 bases and J 2 bases, leaving 6 bases between the germline ends. Germline loops: CDR1 SGHRS, CDR2 YFSETQ. Written as DNA, the CDR3 is TGCGCCAGCAGCTTGGTTGCCCCTGGGGCCAACGTCCTGACTTTC. It yields the protein CASSLVAPGANVLTF.

As to this clone: Mismatch with germline at one junction end may stem from a read error. The chain has TRBV6-6 and TRBJ1-2, with 11 bases aligning to TRBD1. Germline CDR1 and CDR2: MNHNY and SVGAGI (reference sequence). This CDR3 region has 15 residues. The CDR3 DNA sequence: TGTGCCAGCAGATACTCCGGGACAGGGGGATATGGCTACACCTTC. This translates into CASRYSGTGGYGYTF.

Details on this clone: At one boundary the junction diverges from the germline segment, which might be a read error. The chain couples TRBV15 to TRBJ1-5, with D possibly matching TRBD1 (5 bases). Looked up from germline, CDR1 is LNHNV and CDR2 is YYDKDF (reference sequence). The CDR3 loop spans 14 amino acids. The CDR3, as DNA: TGTGCCACCAGAAGAGAAGGGGCGAATCAGCCCCAGCATTTT. The encoded protein is CATRREGANQPQHF.

This clone was recorded only once. This chain uses TRBV7-2 with TRBJ1-1; TRBD1 aligns across 7 bases. CDR1 SGHTA and CDR2 FQGNSA come from the germline V gene. There are 13 residues in the CDR3. V lost 11 bases, J lost 6 bases, and 12 bases stayed unmatched. CDR3 nucleotides: TGTGCCTGGGCGATCCAGGGGGGAGCTGAAGCTTTCTTT. Translated, it gives CAWAIQGGAEAFF. Complete variable domain (other parts from reference TRBV7-2 and TRBJ1-1): GAGVSQSPSNKVTEKGKDVELRCDPISGHTALYWYRQSLGQGLEFLIYFQGNSAPDKSGLPSDRFSAERTGGSVSTLTIQRTQQEDSAVYLCAWAIQGGAEAFFGQGTRLTVV.

This clone was counted a few times. This chain links TRBV11-2 with TRBJ1-1, with D possibly TRBD1 on 5 matching bases. V lost 6 bases to trimming and J lost 1 base, with 12 bases between them. Germline-derived CDR1 and CDR2 are SGHAT and FQNNGV. This CDR3 spans 14 amino acids. As DNA, the CDR3 is TGTGCCAGCAGTCCTACGGGACGGAACACTGAAGCTTTCTTT. It encodes CASSPTGRNTEAFF.

The rearrangement joins TRBV28 to TRBJ1-1; D unclear. Trimming removed 5 bases at V and 4 bases at J, with 8 bases between. Per the germline V gene, CDR1 is MDHEN and CDR2 is SYDVKM. The CDR3 is made up of 12 amino acids. CDR3 loop: CASSKGSTEAFF. The CDR3 region has the DNA TGTGCCAGCAGTAAGGGTAGCACTGAAGCTTTCTTT.

The rearrangement links TRBV6-6 to TRBJ1-3, with 7 bases that match TRBD1. The CDR3 sequence is 16 residues long. CDR1 and CDR2 (germline): MNHNY, SVGAGI (reference sequence). Trimming took 2 bases from V and 7 from J; bases not matched to a gene: 11. CDR3 coding DNA: TGTGCCAGCAGTTACGAACCGACAGGGAGGCGGAACACCATATATTTT. Translating it yields CASSYEPTGRRNTIYF.

This clone has just a few counts. At one of its ends the junction is not consistent with the germline gene, which may arise from a read error. This chain connects TRBV7-7 to TRBJ2-2; maybe TRBD2 (6 bases). This CDR3 has 14 residues. The germline V gene encodes CDR1 SSHAT and CDR2 FNYEAQ (reference sequence). Here the CDR3 DNA reads TGTGCTAGCAGCTTAGGAGGGGCCCCCGGGGAGCTGTTTTTT. This codes for CASSLGGAPGELFF.

The chain recombines TRBV4-1 with TRBJ2-1, with a tentative D call TRBD1 (6 bases). The length of the CDR3 is 15 residues. Germline CDR1 MGHRA, CDR2 YSYEKL. V lost 1 base, J lost 4 bases, and 11 bases lay in between. Written as DNA, the CDR3 is TGCGCCAGCAGCCAAGTTCGGGACACTTACAATGAGCAGTTCTTC. Protein sequence: CASSQVRDTYNEQFF.

A note on this clone: The sample holds other DNA sequences that translate to the same CDR3. The chain combines TRBV29-1 with TRBJ2-4, with D perhaps given as TRBD1 or TRBD2 (5 bases each). This CDR3 is 17 amino acids long. Germline values: CDR1 SQVTM, CDR2 ANQGSEA. Trimming stripped 2 bases from V and 0 bases from J, with 17 bases between. CDR3 sequence reads: CSVEHPGRRLAKNIQYF. Written as DNA, the CDR3 is TGCAGCGTTGAACATCCGGGACGGAGACTAGCCAAAAACATTCAGTACTTC.

Concerning this clone: This sample also contains other DNA sequences that code for the same CDR3. The chain uses TRBV7-2 and TRBJ1-6; D not resolved. Germline V lookup: CDR1 SGHTA, CDR2 FQGNSA. The CDR3 consists of 13 residues. V was pared by 1 base and J by 7 bases, with 5 bases between. The DNA of the CDR3 is TGTGCCAGCAGCTTAGAAAGGAATTCACCCCTCCACTTT. Translating it yields CASSLERNSPLHF.

This chain links TRBV4-1 with TRBJ1-2, with D tentatively TRBD1 (6 bases). Deletions cut 4 bases from V and 4 bases from J, with 22 bases between. This CDR3 comprises 17 residues. Germline V lookup: CDR1 MGHRA, CDR2 YSYEKL. CDR3 residues: CASSRSSTAGEGYGYTF. CDR3 nucleotide sequence: TGCGCCAGCAGCCGGTCTTCCACGGCAGGGGAGGGCTATGGCTACACCTTC.

The chain carries TRBV11-1 and TRBJ1-2; the D is unclear. The CDR3 runs to 13 residues. V lost 1 base and J lost 1, with 4 bases in between. CDR1 is SGHAT and CDR2 is FQDESV in the germline V gene (reference sequence). The CDR3 spells CASSLGHNYGYTF. CDR3 in DNA: TGTGCCAGCAGCTTAGGACATAACTATGGCTACACCTTC.

This clone was detected only a few times. This chain links TRBV5-4 with TRBJ1-5; D remains ambiguous. CDR1 and CDR2 (germline): SGHNT, YYREEE (reference sequence). Deletions cut 5 bases from V and 0 bases from J, with 12 bases between. CDR3 length: 15 amino acids. The CDR3 nucleotides read TGTGCCAGCAGAGCCCCGTCCGATAGCAATCAGCCCCAGCATTTT. Protein: CASRAPSDSNQPQHF.

V usage is TRBV7-8 and J usage is TRBJ2-3; no clear D gene. Looked up from germline, CDR1 is SGHVS and CDR2 is FQNEAQ. V lost 2 bases and J 3 bases, leaving 6 bases between the germline ends. This CDR3 comprises 13 residues. The CDR3 sequence is CASSLPQTDTQYF. DNA of the CDR3: TGTGCCAGCAGCTTACCCCAAACAGATACGCAGTATTTT.

This sequence joins TRBV5-1 and TRBJ2-1; 7 nucleotides line up with TRBD2. The germline gives CDR1 SGHRS, CDR2 YFSETQ. V shed 4 bases and J 4 bases; nucleotides not matched to a gene: 11. This CDR3 comprises 16 residues. The DNA of the CDR3 is TGCGCCAGCAGCCAGGATTCCGGGACTACATACAATGAGCAGTTCTTC. Translated, it gives CASSQDSGTTYNEQFF.

V is TRBV6-6 and J is TRBJ2-7; tentative D call: TRBD2 (5 bases). V was pared by 0 bases and J by 5 bases, with 17 bases between. Germline V gives CDR1 MNHNY, CDR2 SVGAGI (reference sequence). The CDR3 length is 16 residues. Here the CDR3 reads CASSYSIFRPRDEQYF. The CDR3 DNA sequence: TGTGCCAGCAGTTACTCGATTTTCAGGCCGAGGGACGAGCAGTACTTC.

The CDR3 reads CASSFSGSFGNTIYF. The CDR3 DNA is TGTGCCAGCAGTTTTTCAGGGAGCTTTGGAAACACCATATATTTT. The chain couples TRBV28 to TRBJ1-3, with D possibly matching TRBD1 (5 bases). Trimming removed 3 bases from V and 3 bases from J, with 12 bases in between. This CDR3 is 15 amino acids long. The germline V gene encodes CDR1 MDHEN and CDR2 SYDVKM.